This is a list of T cell receptor beta chains from one sample in a study of cytomegalovirus exposure and HLA in healthy donors. The repertoire was sequenced with immunoSEQ multiplex PCR; TCRdb's copy has only in-frame clones and lacks some. This repertoire shows 100,000 to 120,000 clones, approximately 87% found once; its top ten account for over 1.1%. Sequenced material: PBMCs. The receptor source for this set is a woman aged 25 to 39 in good health and CMV-seropositive. CDR3s include the opening cysteine and the closing phenylalanine or tryptophan. A D gene is named only where the DNA matches it firmly. Size values are once, few and many counts, or a class for expanded clones, and some rows have none.

>TRBD1|TRBJ1-2|-|TRBV30
TGTGCCTGGACCGCTGACAGGGCGCGGTATGGCTACACCTTC
CAWTADRARYGYTF
>-|TRBJ2-1|-|TRBV5-1
TGCGCCAGCAGCTTGGGGGCGGACAGCTTCTACAATGAGCAGTTCTTC
CASSLGADSFYNEQFF
>TRBD1|TRBJ2-1|-|TRBV4-3
TGCGCCAGCAGCCAAGTCTGGGGGACAGGGGCGGACAATGAGCAGTTCTTC
CASSQVWGTGADNEQFF
>-|TRBJ1-2|-|TRBV7-9
TGTGCCAGCAGCTTAGTCCCACCAGGGGTTGGCTACACCTTC
CASSLVPPGVGYTF
>TRBD1|TRBJ2-1|-|TRBV5-1
TGCGCCAGCAGCGCCGGACAGGGGAATCACAATGAGCAGTTCTTC
CASSAGQGNHNEQFF
>TRBD1|TRBJ2-7|-|TRBV19
TGTGCCAGTAGTATGACAGGGTCTTCCTACGAGCAGTACTTC
CASSMTGSSYEQYF
>TRBD2|TRBJ2-2|once|TRBV28
TGTGCCAGCTCTACTAGCGGGGACACCGGGGAGCTGTTTTTT
CASSTSGDTGELFF
>-|TRBJ2-6|-|TRBV4-3
TGCGCCAGCAGCCACGTTTCAGGGTCTGGGGCCAACGTCCTGACTTTC
CASSHVSGSGANVLTF
>TRBD2|TRBJ2-1|-|TRBV9
TGTGCCAGCAGCGTAGGAGCGGGGAATGAGCAGTTCTTC
CASSVGAGNEQFF
>-|TRBJ1-5|-|TRBV6-5
TGTGCCAGCAGTTACCGCAGGGGTACTCAGCCCCAGCATTTT
CASSYRRGTQPQHF
>-|TRBJ1-1|-|TRBV7-2
TGTGCCAGCAGCTTAGAGGGCCGTAAGGAGGACACTGAAGCTTTCTTT
CASSLEGRKEDTEAFF
>TRBD1|TRBJ1-4|-|TRBV4-3
TGCGCCAGCAGCCAAGATCAAGGAGGGGGCGCGGCAACTAATGAAAAACTGTTTTTT
CASSQDQGGGAATNEKLFF
>-|TRBJ2-5|once|TRBV6-6
TGTGCCAGCAGCCATCCCGGGGTACAAGAGACCCAGTACTTC
CASSHPGVQETQYF